This T cell receptor (beta chain) was sequenced for a study of naive and memory T cell subsets. From the second PCR step, alpha and beta chains were amplified apart. Study outcomes and limitations: Naive repertoires, especially CD8, held a few larger clonotypes, possibly memory cells re-expressing CD45RA.

The V gene's germline CDR1 is WSHSY and CDR2 SAAADI. This CDR3 has 16 amino acids. The V gene end was trimmed by 1 base and the J gene end by 9 bases; junction bases not matched to a gene: 8. Both TRBC1 and TRBC2 were covered by a beta constant-region primer of two equimolar oligonucleotides. Ligated cDNA was amplified by four rounds of PCR with nested alpha and beta constant-region primers and SP2. TCRdb re-called the UMI-ligation and nested PCR reads through MiXCR, storing one row per CDR3 protein. The data show over 110,000 distinct CDR3 sequences, approximately 20% seen once. Details on this clonotype: Its antigen is not identified.

The clonotype comes from a human donor in good health. The source material was naive CD8+ T cells from blood. The rearrangement joins TRBV10-2 to TRBJ2-1, with 11 bases fitting TRBD2. The CDR3 DNA reads as TGCGCCAGCAGTGAGTTCGAACTAGCGGGAGTTGGTGAGCAGTTCTTC. It is translated as CASSEFELAGVGEQFF.